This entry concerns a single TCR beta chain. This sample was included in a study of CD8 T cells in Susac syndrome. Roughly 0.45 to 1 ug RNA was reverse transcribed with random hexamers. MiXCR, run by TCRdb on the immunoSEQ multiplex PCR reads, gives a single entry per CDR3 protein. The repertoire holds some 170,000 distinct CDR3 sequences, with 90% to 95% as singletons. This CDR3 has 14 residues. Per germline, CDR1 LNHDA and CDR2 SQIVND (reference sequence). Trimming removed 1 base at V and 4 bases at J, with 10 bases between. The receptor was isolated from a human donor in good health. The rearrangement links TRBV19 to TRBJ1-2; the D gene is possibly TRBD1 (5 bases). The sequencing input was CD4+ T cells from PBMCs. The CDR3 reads CASSIVGGRYGYTF. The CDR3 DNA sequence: TGTGCCAGTAGTATAGTCGGGGGACGCTATGGCTACACCTTC.